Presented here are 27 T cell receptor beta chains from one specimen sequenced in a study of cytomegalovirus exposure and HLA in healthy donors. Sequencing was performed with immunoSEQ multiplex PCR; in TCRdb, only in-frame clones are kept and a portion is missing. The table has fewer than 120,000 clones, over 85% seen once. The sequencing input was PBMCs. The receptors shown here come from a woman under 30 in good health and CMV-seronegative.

The chain's CDR3 is CSVVRQGAGYEQYF. In DNA form, the CDR3 reads TGCAGCGTAGTTCGACAGGGGGCGGGGTACGAGCAGTACTTC. This chain joins TRBV29-1 and TRBJ2-7; 10 nucleotides match TRBD1. Trimming at V came to 6 bases and at J to 4 bases, leaving 9 bases not matched to a gene. Per germline, CDR1 SQVTM and CDR2 ANQGSEA. This CDR3 has 14 residues.

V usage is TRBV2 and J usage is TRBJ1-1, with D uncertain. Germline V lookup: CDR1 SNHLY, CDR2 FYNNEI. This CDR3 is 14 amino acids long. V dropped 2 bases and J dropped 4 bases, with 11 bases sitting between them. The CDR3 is CASSEQQASTEAFF. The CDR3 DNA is TGTGCCAGCAGTGAACAGCAGGCTTCCACTGAAGCTTTCTTT. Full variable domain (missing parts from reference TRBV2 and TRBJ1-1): EPEVTQTPSHQVTQMGQEVILRCVPISNHLYFYWYRQILGQKVEFLVSFYNNEISEKSEIFDDQFSVERPDGSNFTLKIRSTKLEDSAMYFCASSEQQASTEAFFGQGTRLTVV.

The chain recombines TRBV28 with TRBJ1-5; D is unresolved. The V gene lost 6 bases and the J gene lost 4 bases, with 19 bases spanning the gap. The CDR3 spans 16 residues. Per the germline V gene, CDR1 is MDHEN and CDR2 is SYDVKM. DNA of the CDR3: TGTGCCAGCAGCTTGGCGAGAGGTCCGAGGAATCAGCCCCAGCATTTT. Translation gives CASSLARGPRNQPQHF.

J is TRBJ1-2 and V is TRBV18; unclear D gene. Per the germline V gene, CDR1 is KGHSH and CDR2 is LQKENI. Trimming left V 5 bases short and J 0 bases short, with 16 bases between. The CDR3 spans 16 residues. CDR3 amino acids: CASSIGPPPSNYGYTF. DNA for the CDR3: TGTGCCAGCTCAATTGGGCCACCTCCTTCTAACTATGGCTACACCTTC.

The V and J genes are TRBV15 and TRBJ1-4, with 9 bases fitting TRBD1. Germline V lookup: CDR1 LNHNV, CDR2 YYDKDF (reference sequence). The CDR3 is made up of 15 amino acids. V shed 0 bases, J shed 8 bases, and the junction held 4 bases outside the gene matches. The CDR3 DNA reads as TGTGCCACCAGCAGAGATGGGGGACAGGGAGAAAAACTGTTTTTT. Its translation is CATSRDGGQGEKLFF.

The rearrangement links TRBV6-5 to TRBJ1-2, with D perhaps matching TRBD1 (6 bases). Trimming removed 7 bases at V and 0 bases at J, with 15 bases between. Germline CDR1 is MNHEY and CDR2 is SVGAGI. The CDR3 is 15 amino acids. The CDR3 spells CASTQTGMANYGYTF. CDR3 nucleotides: TGTGCCAGCACCCAGACAGGAATGGCTAACTATGGCTACACCTTC.

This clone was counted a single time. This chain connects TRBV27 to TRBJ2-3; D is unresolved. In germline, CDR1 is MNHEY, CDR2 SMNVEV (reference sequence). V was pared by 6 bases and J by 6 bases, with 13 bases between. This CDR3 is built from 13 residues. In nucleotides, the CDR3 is TGTGCCAGCAGCCCATCTTCACGGGATACGCAGTATTTT. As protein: CASSPSSRDTQYF.

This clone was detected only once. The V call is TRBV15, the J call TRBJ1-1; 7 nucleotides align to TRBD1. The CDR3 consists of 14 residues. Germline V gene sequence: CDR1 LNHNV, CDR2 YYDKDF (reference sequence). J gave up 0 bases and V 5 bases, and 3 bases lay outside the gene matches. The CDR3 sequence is CATSGDSMNTEAFF. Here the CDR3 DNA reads TGTGCCACCAGCGGGGACAGCATGAACACTGAAGCTTTCTTT.

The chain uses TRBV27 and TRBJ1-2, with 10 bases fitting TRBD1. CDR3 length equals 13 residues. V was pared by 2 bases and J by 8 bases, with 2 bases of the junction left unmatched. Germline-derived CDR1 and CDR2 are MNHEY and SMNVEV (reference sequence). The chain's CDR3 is CASSLGQGEGYTF. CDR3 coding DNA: TGTGCCAGCAGTTTAGGACAGGGGGAAGGCTACACCTTC.

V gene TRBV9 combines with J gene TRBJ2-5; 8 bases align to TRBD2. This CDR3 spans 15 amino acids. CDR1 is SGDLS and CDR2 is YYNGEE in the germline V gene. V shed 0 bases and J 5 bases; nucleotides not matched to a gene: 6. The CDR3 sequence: CASSVGTSSRETQYF. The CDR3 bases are TGTGCCAGCAGCGTAGGGACTAGCTCACGGGAGACCCAGTACTTC.

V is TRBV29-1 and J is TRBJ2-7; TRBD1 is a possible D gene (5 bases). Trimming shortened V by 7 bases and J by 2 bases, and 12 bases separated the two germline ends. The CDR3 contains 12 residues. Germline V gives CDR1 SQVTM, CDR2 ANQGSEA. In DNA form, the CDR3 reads TGCAGCGGGGCGGACACGCCCTACGAGCAGTACTTC. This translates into CSGADTPYEQYF.

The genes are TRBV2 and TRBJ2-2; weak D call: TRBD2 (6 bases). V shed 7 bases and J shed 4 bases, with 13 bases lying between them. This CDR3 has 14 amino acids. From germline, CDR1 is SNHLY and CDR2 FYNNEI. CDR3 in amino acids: CASKEEGITGELFF. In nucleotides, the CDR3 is TGTGCCAGCAAGGAGGAGGGCATCACCGGGGAGCTGTTTTTT.

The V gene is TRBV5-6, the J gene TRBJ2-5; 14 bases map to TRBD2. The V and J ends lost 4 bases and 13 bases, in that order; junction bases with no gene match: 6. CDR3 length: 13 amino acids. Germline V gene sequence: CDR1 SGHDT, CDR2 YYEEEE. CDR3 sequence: CASSLGLAGVRYF. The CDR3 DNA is TGTGCCAGCAGCCTGGGACTAGCGGGGGTAAGGTACTTC.

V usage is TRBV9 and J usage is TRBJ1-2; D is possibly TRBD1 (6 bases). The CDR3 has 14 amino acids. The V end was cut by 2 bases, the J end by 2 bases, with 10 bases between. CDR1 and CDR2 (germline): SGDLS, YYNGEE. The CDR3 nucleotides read TGTGCCAGCAGCGTGTCAGGGGCGAACTATGGCTACACCTTC. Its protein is CASSVSGANYGYTF.

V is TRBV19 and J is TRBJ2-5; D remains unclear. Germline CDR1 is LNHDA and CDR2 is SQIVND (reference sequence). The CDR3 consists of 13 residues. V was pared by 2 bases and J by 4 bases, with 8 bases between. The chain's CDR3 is CASSIRVAETQYF. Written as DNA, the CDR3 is TGTGCCAGTAGTATACGAGTAGCAGAGACCCAGTACTTC.

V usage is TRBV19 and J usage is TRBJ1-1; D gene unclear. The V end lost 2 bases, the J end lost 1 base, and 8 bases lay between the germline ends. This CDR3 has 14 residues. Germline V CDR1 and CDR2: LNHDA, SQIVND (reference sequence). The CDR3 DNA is TGTGCCAGTAGTATACGCGTTGGGAACACTGAAGCTTTCTTT. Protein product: CASSIRVGNTEAFF.

CDR3 DNA: TGTGCCAGCAGGGCGGGACGGAACTCCTACAATGAGCAGTTCTTC. Translation gives CASRAGRNSYNEQFF. The chain has TRBV28 and TRBJ2-1; a possible D gene is TRBD2 (6 bases). This CDR3 has 15 amino acids. Germline assignment: CDR1 MDHEN and CDR2 SYDVKM. V lost 6 bases, J lost 0 bases, and 12 bases lay in between.

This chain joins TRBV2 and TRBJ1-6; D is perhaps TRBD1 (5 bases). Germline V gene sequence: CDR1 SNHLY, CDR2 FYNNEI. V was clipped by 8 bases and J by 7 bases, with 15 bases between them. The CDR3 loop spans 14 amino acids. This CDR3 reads CASCRAEGNSPLHF. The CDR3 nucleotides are TGTGCCAGCTGCAGGGCAGAAGGAAATTCACCCCTCCACTTT.

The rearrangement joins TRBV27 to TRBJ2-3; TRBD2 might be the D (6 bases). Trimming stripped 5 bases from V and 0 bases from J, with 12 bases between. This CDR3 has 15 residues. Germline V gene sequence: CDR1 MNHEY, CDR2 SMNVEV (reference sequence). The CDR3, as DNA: TGTGCCAGCAGTATGAGGCGGGGTAGCACAGATACGCAGTATTTT. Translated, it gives CASSMRRGSTDTQYF.

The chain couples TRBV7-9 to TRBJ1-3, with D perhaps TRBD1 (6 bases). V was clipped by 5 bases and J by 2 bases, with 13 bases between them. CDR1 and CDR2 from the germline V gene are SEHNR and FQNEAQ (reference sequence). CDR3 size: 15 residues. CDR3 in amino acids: CASSPGQGTGNTIYF. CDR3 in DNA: TGTGCCAGCAGCCCAGGCCAGGGGACTGGAAACACCATATATTTT. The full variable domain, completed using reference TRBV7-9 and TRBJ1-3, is DTGVSQNPRHKITKRGQNVTFRCDPISEHNRLYWYRQTLGQGPEFLTYFQNEAQLEKSRLLSDRFSAERPKGSFSTLEIQRTEQGDSAMYLCASSPGQGTGNTIYFGEGSWLTVV.

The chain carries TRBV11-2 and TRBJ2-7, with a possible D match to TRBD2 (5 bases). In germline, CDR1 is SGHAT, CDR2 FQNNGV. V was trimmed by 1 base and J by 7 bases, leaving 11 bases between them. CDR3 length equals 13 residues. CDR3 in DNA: TGTGCCAGCAGCTTAGCCACTACGGGAGAGCAGTACTTC. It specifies CASSLATTGEQYF.

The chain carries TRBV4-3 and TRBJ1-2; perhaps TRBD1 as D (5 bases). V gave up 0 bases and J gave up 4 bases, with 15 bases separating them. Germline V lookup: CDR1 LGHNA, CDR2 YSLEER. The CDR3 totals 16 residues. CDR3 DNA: TGCGCCAGCAGCCAAGATAGGGCGGCGGGGCCCTATGGCTACACCTTC. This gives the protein CASSQDRAAGPYGYTF.

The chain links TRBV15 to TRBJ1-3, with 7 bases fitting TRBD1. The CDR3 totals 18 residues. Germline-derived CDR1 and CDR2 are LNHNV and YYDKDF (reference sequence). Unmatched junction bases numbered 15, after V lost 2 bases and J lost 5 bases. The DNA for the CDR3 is TGTGCCACCAGCAGAACCACCCCTGGGACAGTTCACAGAAACACCATATATTTT. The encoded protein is CATSRTTPGTVHRNTIYF. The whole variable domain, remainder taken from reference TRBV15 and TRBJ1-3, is DAMVIQNPRYQVTQFGKPVTLSCSQTLNHNVMYWYQQKSSQAPKLLFHYYDKDFNNEADTPDNFQSRRPNTSFCFLDIRSPGLGDTAMYLCATSRTTPGTVHRNTIYFGEGSWLTVV.

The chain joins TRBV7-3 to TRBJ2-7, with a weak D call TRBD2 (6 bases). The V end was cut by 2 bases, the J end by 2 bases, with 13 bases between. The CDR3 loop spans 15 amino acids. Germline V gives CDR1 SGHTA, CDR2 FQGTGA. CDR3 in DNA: TGTGCCAGCAGCTTATATCGCGGGGTCCCCTACGAGCAGTACTTC. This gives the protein CASSLYRGVPYEQYF.

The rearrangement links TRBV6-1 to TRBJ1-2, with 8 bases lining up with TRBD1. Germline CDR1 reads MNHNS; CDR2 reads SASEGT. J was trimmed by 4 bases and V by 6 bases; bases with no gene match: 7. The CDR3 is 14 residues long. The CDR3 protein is CASREAGGVYGYTF. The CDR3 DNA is TGTGCCAGCAGGGAGGCAGGGGGCGTCTATGGCTACACCTTC.

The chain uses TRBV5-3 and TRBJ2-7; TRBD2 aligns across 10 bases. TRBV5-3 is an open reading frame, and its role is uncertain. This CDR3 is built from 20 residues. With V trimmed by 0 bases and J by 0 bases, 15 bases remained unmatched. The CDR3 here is CARSLEFRLAGDISSYEQYF. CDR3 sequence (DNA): TGTGCCAGAAGCTTGGAGTTTCGGCTAGCGGGGGATATAAGCTCCTACGAGCAGTACTTC.

The CDR3 nucleotides are TGCGCCAGCAGGGGCGATGTGGGCAATCAGCCCCAGCATTTT. Translating gives CASRGDVGNQPQHF. The chain is built from TRBV10-2 and TRBJ1-5; D unresolved. The length of the CDR3 is 14 residues. Deletions cut 6 bases from V and 2 bases from J, with 11 bases between. Germline loops: CDR1 WSHSY, CDR2 SAAADI.